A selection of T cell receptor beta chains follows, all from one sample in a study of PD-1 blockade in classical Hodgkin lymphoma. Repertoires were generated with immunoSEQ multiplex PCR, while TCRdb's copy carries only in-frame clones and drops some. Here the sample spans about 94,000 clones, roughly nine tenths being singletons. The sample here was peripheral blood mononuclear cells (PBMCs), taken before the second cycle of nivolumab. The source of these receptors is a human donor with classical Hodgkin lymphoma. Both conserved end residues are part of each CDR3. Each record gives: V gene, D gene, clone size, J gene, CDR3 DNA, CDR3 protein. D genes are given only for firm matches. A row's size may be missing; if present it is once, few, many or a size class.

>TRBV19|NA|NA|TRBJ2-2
TGTGCCAGTAGTATTTCCAAACTCGGCACCGGGGAGCTGTTTTTT
CASSISKLGTGELFF
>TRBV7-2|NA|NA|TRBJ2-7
TGTGCCAGCAGCCCCCGACTTCAGGAGAGCTCCTACGAGCAGTACTTC
CASSPRLQESSYEQYF
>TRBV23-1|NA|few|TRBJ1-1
TGCGCCAGCAACGGGGGGATGAACACTGAAGCTTTCTTT
CASNGGMNTEAFF
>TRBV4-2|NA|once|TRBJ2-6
TGTGCCAGCAGCCAAGATTGGGCCGTGTCCTCTGGGGCCAACGTCCTGACTTTC
CASSQDWAVSSGANVLTF
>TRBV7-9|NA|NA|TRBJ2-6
TGTGCCAGCAGCAACCCCCACCGGGATGCCCTCTCTGGGGCCAACGTCCTGACTTTC
CASSNPHRDALSGANVLTF
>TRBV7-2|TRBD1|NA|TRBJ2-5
TGTGCCAGCAGCTTGAAGACAGGGCAAGAGACCCAGTACTTC
CASSLKTGQETQYF
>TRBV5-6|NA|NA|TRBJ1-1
TGTGCCAGCACCTTGTCCAACGGAGAAGCTTTCTTT
CASTLSNGEAFF
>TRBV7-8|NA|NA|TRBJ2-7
TGTGCCAGCAGCTTAGCGACAGGAGGTTACGAGCAGTACTTC
CASSLATGGYEQYF
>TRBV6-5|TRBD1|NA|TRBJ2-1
TGTGCCAGCAGTACGCACCGGGACAGAGACAATGAGCAGTTCTTC
CASSTHRDRDNEQFF
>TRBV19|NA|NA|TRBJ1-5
TGTGCCAGTAGCTTCCTGGGGGACGTTAGCAATCAGCCCCAGCATTTT
CASSFLGDVSNQPQHF
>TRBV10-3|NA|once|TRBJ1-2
TGTGCCATCAGTGAGGGTCCAGGGATTAACTATGGCTACACCTTC
CAISEGPGINYGYTF
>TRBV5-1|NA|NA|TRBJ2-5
TGCGCCAGCAGCTTAATCCGGGGCGAAATCCAAGAGACCCAGTACTTC
CASSLIRGEIQETQYF
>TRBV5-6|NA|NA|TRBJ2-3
TGTGCCAGCAGCTTGTATGGACCGGTTACGCAGTATTTT
CASSLYGPVTQYF
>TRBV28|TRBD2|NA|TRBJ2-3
TGTGCCAGCAGTGGAGAGGGCGGGGGGGTCACAGATACGCAGTATTTT
CASSGEGGGVTDTQYF
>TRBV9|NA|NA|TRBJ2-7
TGTGCCAGCAGCGCCGAGGGTATCGACGAGCAGTACTTC
CASSAEGIDEQYF
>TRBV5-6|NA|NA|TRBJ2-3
TGTGCCTCATGTTACGAAGGTTTCACAGATACGCAGTATTTT
CASCYEGFTDTQYF
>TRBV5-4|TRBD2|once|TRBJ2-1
TGTGCCAGCAGCAAGACTAGCGGGAGTTCGAATGAGCAGTTCTTC
CASSKTSGSSNEQFF
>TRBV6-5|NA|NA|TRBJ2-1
TGTGCCAGCGGGTTCCCAACTAATGAGCAGTTCTTC
CASGFPTNEQFF
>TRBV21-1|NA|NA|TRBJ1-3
TGTGCCAGCAGCAAAGTAGGGACAGCTGGAAACACCATATATTTT
CASSKVGTAGNTIYF
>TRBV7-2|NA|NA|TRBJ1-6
TGTGCCAGCAGCTTAGACACGGGCTATAATTCACCCCTCCACTTT
CASSLDTGYNSPLHF
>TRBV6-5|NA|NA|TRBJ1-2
TGTGCCAGCAGTTACGGCAGAGCTAACTATGGCTACACCTTC
CASSYGRANYGYTF
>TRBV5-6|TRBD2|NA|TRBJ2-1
TGTGCCAGCAGCTTGCCCGGGACTACTAATCGGAATGAGCAGTTCTTC
CASSLPGTTNRNEQFF
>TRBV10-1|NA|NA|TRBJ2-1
TGCGCCAGCAGTTCCCTCAGTCCTGGCAATGAGCAGTTCTTC
CASSSLSPGNEQFF
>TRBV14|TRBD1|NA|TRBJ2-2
TGTGCCAGCAGCCAACCGGACAGGGACACCGGGGAGCTGTTTTTT
CASSQPDRDTGELFF
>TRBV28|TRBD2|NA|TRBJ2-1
TGTGCCAGCAGTTTACTACTAGCGGGAGTGGCTGAGCAGTTCTTC
CASSLLLAGVAEQFF
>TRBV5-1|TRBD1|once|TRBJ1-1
TGCGCCAGCAGCTTGGGTGGGACAGGGGACACTGAAGCTTTCTTT
CASSLGGTGDTEAFF
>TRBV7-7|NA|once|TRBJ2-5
TGTGCTAGCAGCTTAGGGCAAGACCAAGAGACCCAGTACTTC
CASSLGQDQETQYF
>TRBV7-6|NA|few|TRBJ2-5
TGTGCCAGCAGCTTAGCGGGGGGTAACCAAGAGACCCAGTACTTC
CASSLAGGNQETQYF
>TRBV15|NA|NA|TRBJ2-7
TGTGCCACCAGCAGAGTTTTGGACGACGGCTACGAGCAGTACTTC
CATSRVLDDGYEQYF
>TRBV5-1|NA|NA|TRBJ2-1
TGCGCCAGCACAACGGGGAGCTCCTACAATGAGCAGTTCTTC
CASTTGSSYNEQFF
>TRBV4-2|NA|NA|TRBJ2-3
TGTGCCAGCAGCCAAGTGGTTTGGGGGGCCGACACAGATACGCAGTATTTT
CASSQVVWGADTDTQYF
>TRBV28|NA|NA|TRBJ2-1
TGTGCCAGCAGTTTATTGCAGAGCTCCTACAATGAGCAGTTCTTC
CASSLLQSSYNEQFF
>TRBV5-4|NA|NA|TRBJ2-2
TGTGCCAGCAGCTACACAGGGGAGCTGTTTTTT
CASSYTGELFF
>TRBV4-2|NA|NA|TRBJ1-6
TGTGCCAGCAGCGATAATTCACCCCTCCACTTT
CASSDNSPLHF
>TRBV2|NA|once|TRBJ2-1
TGTGCCAGCAGAAACGACCCAAGGAATGAGCAGTTCTTC
CASRNDPRNEQFF
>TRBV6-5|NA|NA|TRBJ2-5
TGTGCCAGCAGTCAGGCACGGGCCCAGTACTTC
CASSQARAQYF